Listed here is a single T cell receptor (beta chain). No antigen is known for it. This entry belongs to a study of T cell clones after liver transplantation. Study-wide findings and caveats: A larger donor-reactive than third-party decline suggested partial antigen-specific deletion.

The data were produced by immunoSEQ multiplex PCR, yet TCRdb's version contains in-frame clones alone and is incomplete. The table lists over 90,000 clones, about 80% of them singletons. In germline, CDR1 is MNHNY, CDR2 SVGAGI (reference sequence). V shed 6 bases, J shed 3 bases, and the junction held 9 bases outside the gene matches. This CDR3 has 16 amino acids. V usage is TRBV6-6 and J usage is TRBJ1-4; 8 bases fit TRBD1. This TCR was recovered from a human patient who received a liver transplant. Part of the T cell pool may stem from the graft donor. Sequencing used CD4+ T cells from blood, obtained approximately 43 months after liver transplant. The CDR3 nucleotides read TGTGCCAGCAGAAGCCTACTACAGGGGGCTAATGAAAAACTGTTTTTT. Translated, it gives CASRSLLQGANEKLFF.